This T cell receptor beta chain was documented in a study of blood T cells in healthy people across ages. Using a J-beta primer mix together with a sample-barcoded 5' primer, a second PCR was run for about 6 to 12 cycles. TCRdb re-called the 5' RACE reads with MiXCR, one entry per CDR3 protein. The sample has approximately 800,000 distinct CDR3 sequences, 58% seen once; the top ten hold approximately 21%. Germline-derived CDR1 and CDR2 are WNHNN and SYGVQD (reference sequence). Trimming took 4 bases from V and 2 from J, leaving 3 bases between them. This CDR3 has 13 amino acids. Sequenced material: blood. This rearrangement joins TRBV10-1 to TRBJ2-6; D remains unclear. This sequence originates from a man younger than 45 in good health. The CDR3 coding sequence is TGCGCCAGCAGTGCGGCTGGGGCCAACGTCCTGACTTTC. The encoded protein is CASSAAGANVLTF.